This T cell receptor beta chain is from a study of beta chain features in type 1 diabetes. Whole-study results and caveats: Across all four CD4+ subsets, people with type 1 diabetes showed modestly shorter TCRB CDR3s. Possibly, sequencing cDNA over-represented cells that had high TCR expression levels. Patients with type 1 diabetes carried fewer insertions and had more deletions at their VDJ junctions.

A sort by CD45RO/CCR7/CD25/CD127/CD95/CD27 yielded CD4+ naive, central memory, regulatory and stem cell-like memory cells. CDR1 MNHNS and CDR2 SASEGT come from the germline V gene. The ends lost 3 bases at V and 2 bases at J; junction bases unmatched: 6. The CDR3 has 17 residues. Details on this clone: Its specificity is unknown.

Expressed TCRB transcripts got sequenced, as all isolated RNA was reverse transcribed. Sequenced by immunoSEQ multiplex PCR; TCRdb stores in-frame clones only, minus some. The sample gives hundreds of thousands of clones, roughly an eighth of which show up once; about 0.016% is in the top ten. The source of this sequence is a young man with type 1 diabetes. V usage is TRBV6-1 and J usage is TRBJ2-3, with TRBD2 matching 12 bases. Material: naive CD4+ T cells from blood. As DNA, the CDR3 is TGTGCCAGCAGTGACGGACTAGCGGGACTAAACACAGATACGCAGTATTTT. It translates to CASSDGLAGLNTDTQYF.